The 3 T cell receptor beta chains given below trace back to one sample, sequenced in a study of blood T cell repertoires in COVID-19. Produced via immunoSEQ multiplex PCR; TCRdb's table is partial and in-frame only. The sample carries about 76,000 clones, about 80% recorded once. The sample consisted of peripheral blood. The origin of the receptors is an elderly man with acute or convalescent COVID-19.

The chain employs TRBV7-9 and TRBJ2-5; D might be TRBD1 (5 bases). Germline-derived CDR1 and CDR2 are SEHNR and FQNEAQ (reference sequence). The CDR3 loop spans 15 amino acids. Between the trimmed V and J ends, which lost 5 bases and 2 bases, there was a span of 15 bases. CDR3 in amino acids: CASSPNSTVQETQYF. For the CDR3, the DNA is TGTGCCAGCAGCCCAAACTCGACAGTACAAGAGACCCAGTACTTC.

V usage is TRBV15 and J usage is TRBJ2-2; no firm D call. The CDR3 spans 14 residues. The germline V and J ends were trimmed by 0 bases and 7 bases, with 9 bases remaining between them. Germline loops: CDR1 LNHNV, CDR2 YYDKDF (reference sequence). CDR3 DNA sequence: TGTGCCACCAGCAGAGATTCGGGTTACGGGGAGCTGTTTTTT. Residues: CATSRDSGYGELFF.

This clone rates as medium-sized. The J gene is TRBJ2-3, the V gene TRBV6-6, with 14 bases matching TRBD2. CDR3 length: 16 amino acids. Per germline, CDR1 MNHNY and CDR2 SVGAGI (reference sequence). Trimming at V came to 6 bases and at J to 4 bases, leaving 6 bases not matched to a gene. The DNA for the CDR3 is TGTGCCAGCAGCTCCTCGACTAGCGGGGGGGCAGATACGCAGTATTTT. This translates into CASSSSTSGGADTQYF.